Below are 20 T cell receptor beta chains sequenced from a single sample in a study of memory CD4+ T cells and cytomegalovirus serostatus. Profiling relied on immunoSEQ multiplex PCR, and the TCRdb table lists in-frame clones only, not all of them. The sample records some 26,000 clones, approximately 72% being singletons. The sort gate was single viable CD3+CD4+CD8-CD45RO+ cells for memory CD4+ T cells. Specimen: memory CD4+ T cells from blood. The receptors here all came from an adult in good health and CMV-seronegative.

The V call is TRBV7-2, the J call TRBJ2-3; the match to TRBD2 covers 8 bases. CDR3 size: 15 residues. Trimming at V came to 4 bases and at J to 3 bases, leaving 6 bases not matched to a gene. CDR1 and CDR2 from the germline V gene are SGHTA and FQGNSA. The CDR3 DNA sequence: TGTGCCAGCAGCTCCAAGCGGGGGTATACAGATACGCAGTATTTT. This sequence encodes CASSSKRGYTDTQYF.

The CDR3 nucleotides read TGTGCCAGCAGTGTAGACAGCAGCTCCTACGAGCAGTACTTC. Encoded protein: CASSVDSSSYEQYF. The chain has TRBV2 and TRBJ2-7; tentative D call: TRBD1 (5 bases). V lost 4 bases and J 0 bases, leaving 10 bases between the germline ends. Germline values: CDR1 SNHLY, CDR2 FYNNEI. The CDR3 totals 14 residues.

The chain uses TRBV7-3 and TRBJ2-2, with D perhaps being TRBD1 or TRBD2 (5 bases each). The V gene's germline CDR1 is SGHTA and CDR2 FQGTGA. The CDR3 sequence is 14 residues long. V was shortened by 5 bases and J by 6 bases, with 13 bases between the two germline ends. The CDR3 loop is CASSPHSGPGELFF. CDR3 bases: TGTGCCAGCAGCCCCCACTCGGGGCCCGGGGAGCTGTTTTTT.

This clone was seen more than once but under ten times. CDR3 amino acids: CASSVRGDRYTF. Written as DNA, the CDR3 is TGTGCCAGCAGCGTCCGGGGGGACCGCTACACCTTC. The chain combines TRBV9 with TRBJ1-2, with D tentatively TRBD1 (5 bases). Germline assignment: CDR1 SGDLS and CDR2 YYNGEE. This CDR3 spans 12 amino acids. V was shortened by 2 bases and J by 9 bases, with 11 bases between the two germline ends.

V usage is TRBV28 and J usage is TRBJ1-1; D unclear. CDR3 length: 13 residues. Germline V gene data show CDR1 as MDHEN and CDR2 as SYDVKM. The V end was cut by 6 bases, the J end by 3 bases, with 11 bases between. The CDR3 reads CASSTTQDTEAFF. In DNA, the CDR3 is TGTGCCAGCAGCACCACGCAGGACACTGAAGCTTTCTTT.

This chain joins TRBV2 and TRBJ2-2; D call uncertain. The CDR3 runs 13 residues. Trimming took off 4 bases at V and 5 bases at J, with 8 bases between the two ends. The germline V gene encodes CDR1 SNHLY and CDR2 FYNNEI. CDR3 sequence: CASSGSLTGELFF. CDR3 sequence (DNA): TGTGCCAGCAGTGGGAGCCTAACCGGGGAGCTGTTTTTT.

The V gene is TRBV5-5, the J gene TRBJ2-7; TRBD1 might be the D (6 bases). V lost 4 bases, J lost 2 bases, and 19 bases lay in between. This CDR3 comprises 16 residues. The germline V gene encodes CDR1 SGHKS and CDR2 YYEKEE (reference sequence). The chain's CDR3 is CASSQGGPRMTYEQYF. DNA of the CDR3: TGTGCCAGCAGCCAAGGGGGACCCCGAATGACCTACGAGCAGTACTTC. Supplemented by reference TRBV5-5 and TRBJ2-7, the full variable domain reads DAGVTQSPTHLIKTRGQQVTLRCSPISGHKSVSWYQQVLGQGPQFIFQYYEKEERGRGNFPDRFSARQFPNYSSELNVNALLLGDSALYLCASSQGGPRMTYEQYFGPGTRLTVT.

This clone showed up just once. The chain couples TRBV28 to TRBJ1-2; 9 bases are shared with TRBD1. The germline CDR1 and CDR2 sequences are MDHEN and SYDVKM. The CDR3 contains 15 residues. V gave up 3 bases and J gave up 9 bases; unmatched junction bases: 11. CDR3 DNA: TGTGCCAGCAGTTTCCCACAGGGGGCCCACCAGCGCTACACCTTC. This translates into CASSFPQGAHQRYTF.

The V and J genes are TRBV18 and TRBJ2-2, with D perhaps matching TRBD1 (5 bases). CDR1 KGHSH and CDR2 LQKENI come from the germline V gene. Trimming pared 5 bases from V and 4 bases from J, leaving 8 bases between. This CDR3 has 13 amino acids. CDR3 region: CASSSTVTGELFF. The DNA of the CDR3 is TGTGCCAGCTCATCGACAGTCACCGGGGAGCTGTTTTTT. Together with reference TRBV18 and TRBJ2-2, the CDR3 gives the full variable domain: NAGVMQNPRHLVRRRGQEARLRCSPMKGHSHVYWYRQLPEEGLKFMVYLQKENIIDESGMPKERFSAEFPKEGPSILRIQQVVRGDSAAYFCASSSTVTGELFFGEGSRLTVL.

The CDR3 sequence: CASSQTGGAEQFF. CDR3 DNA: TGTGCCAGCAGCCAAACAGGGGGCGCTGAGCAGTTCTTC. The chain carries TRBV14 and TRBJ2-1; 9 bases map to TRBD1. V lost 2 bases and J lost 9; bases outside the gene matches: 2. CDR1 and CDR2 (germline): SGHDN, FVKESK. CDR3 length equals 13 residues.

V is TRBV11-3 and J is TRBJ2-2; D remains ambiguous. The CDR3 consists of 15 residues. Germline-derived CDR1 and CDR2 are SGHNT and YENEEA. Trimming removed 1 base at V and 2 bases at J, with 8 bases between. CDR3 region: CASSLAVRNTGELFF. The CDR3, as DNA: TGTGCCAGCAGCTTAGCGGTCAGAAACACCGGGGAGCTGTTTTTT.

J is TRBJ1-2 and V is TRBV28; 7 nucleotides align to TRBD1. Germline V CDR1 and CDR2: MDHEN, SYDVKM. The J segment lost 5 bases and the V segment lost 5 bases, leaving 2 bases of the junction unmatched. This CDR3 spans 12 amino acids. The CDR3 spells CASSGQEYGYTF. The CDR3, as DNA: TGTGCCAGCAGTGGACAGGAGTATGGCTACACCTTC.

CDR3 residues: CASSLGDRGRNTEAFF. Here the CDR3 DNA reads TGCGCCAGCAGCTTAGGGGACAGGGGTAGGAACACTGAAGCTTTCTTT. This chain connects TRBV5-1 to TRBJ1-1, with 10 bases lining up with TRBD1. The CDR3 covers 16 residues. The V segment lost 2 bases and the J segment 1 base; nucleotides outside the gene matches: 5. Germline V CDR1 and CDR2: SGHRS, YFSETQ.

The CDR3 DNA follows: TGTGCCTGGAGTGTAAAGGGGACACCAAAACTGTTTTTT. Translated, it gives CAWSVKGTPKLFF. The V call is TRBV30, the J call TRBJ1-4, with TRBD1 as a possible D gene (6 bases). The CDR3 has 13 amino acids. Per the germline V gene, CDR1 is GTSNPN and CDR2 is SVGIG (reference sequence). Trimming stripped 0 bases from V and 10 bases from J, with 12 bases between.

This clone was observed a single time. This chain links TRBV6-5 with TRBJ2-3, with a possible D match to TRBD1 (5 bases). This CDR3 has 15 residues. Germline V gives CDR1 MNHEY, CDR2 SVGAGI. The V end lost 7 bases, the J end lost 1 base, and 15 bases lay between the germline ends. The CDR3 protein is CASMRAGWGTDTQYF. CDR3 DNA sequence: TGTGCCAGCATGAGAGCAGGGTGGGGCACAGATACGCAGTATTTT.

The gene calls are TRBV7-2 and TRBJ1-3; D not resolved. The germline V gene has CDR1 SGHTA and CDR2 FQGNSA. V shed 0 bases and J shed 0 bases, with 9 bases lying between them. The CDR3 spans 16 residues. CDR3 bases: TGTGCCAGCAGCTTAGCGGGGATCCGCTCTGGAAACACCATATATTTT. Amino acid sequence: CASSLAGIRSGNTIYF.

The chain uses TRBV28 and TRBJ1-5; TRBD1 is a possible D gene (6 bases). The CDR3 contains 18 residues. The V end lost 3 bases, the J end lost 0 bases, and 18 bases lay between the germline ends. Germline assignment: CDR1 MDHEN and CDR2 SYDVKM. The CDR3, as DNA: TGTGCCAGCAGTTTTATAGGGACAAATCCCTATAGCAATCAGCCCCAGCATTTT. The encoded protein is CASSFIGTNPYSNQPQHF.

The sample holds a few counts of this clone. This rearrangement joins TRBV6-6 to TRBJ1-1; D might be TRBD1 (6 bases). This CDR3 is built from 14 residues. Trimming shortened V by 5 bases and J by 1 base, and 11 bases separated the two germline ends. CDR1 MNHNY and CDR2 SVGAGI come from the germline V gene (reference sequence). CDR3 nucleotides: TGTGCCAGCAGTCTGCACAGGGAGAACACTGAAGCTTTCTTT. Its protein product is CASSLHRENTEAFF.

The J gene is TRBJ1-5, the V gene TRBV12-5, with 7 bases fitting TRBD1. This CDR3 is built from 13 residues. J gave up 4 bases and V 5 bases, and 2 bases lay outside the gene matches. The germline V gene encodes CDR1 LGHNT and CDR2 FRNRAP. This CDR3 reads CASGPGGNQPQHF. The CDR3 DNA is TGTGCTAGTGGTCCAGGGGGTAATCAGCCCCAGCATTTT.

This clone was recorded a few times. This rearrangement joins TRBV30 to TRBJ1-3, with D hard to call. Germline values: CDR1 GTSNPN, CDR2 SVGIG (reference sequence). The CDR3 runs 13 residues. The V and J ends lost 2 bases and 4 bases respectively, with 9 bases between them. The CDR3 region is CAWSQGSGNTIYF. CDR3 nucleotides: TGTGCCTGGAGTCAAGGGTCGGGAAACACCATATATTTT.